This TCR beta chain was sequenced in a study of T-cell memory formation after mild COVID-19. Study-wide background: Among the donors, TCR clusters were largely specific to each donor. Study-level results: Pre-infection memory held some responding clones, suggesting pre-existing cross-reactive T cells responded. Contracting CD4+ clones were located mainly in CM and EM, and CD8+ clones in EMRA.

CDR3 length equals 14 residues. The V end lost 3 bases, the J end lost 4 bases, and 10 bases lay between the germline ends. Germline V gene sequence: CDR1 MNHNS, CDR2 SASEGT. Worth noting for this clonotype: Antigen: not known.

One entry per CDR3 protein, called by TCRdb with MiXCR from the 5' RACE reads. The data contain under 300,000 distinct CDR3 sequences, approximately 9% of them singletons. The chain combines TRBV6-1 with TRBJ2-1; no clear D. The sequence was collected from a man younger than 35 who had mild COVID-19 (a few samples of this study predate the infection). Cell type and time point are not known. What was sequenced was PBMCs or a T cell subset sorted from them (not recorded which). CDR3 loop: CASSDPGSYNEQFF. The CDR3 bases are TGTGCCAGCAGTGACCCCGGCTCATACAATGAGCAGTTCTTC.